Reported below is one T cell receptor (beta chain). Its target is unknown. The CDR3 has 13 amino acids. The V end was cut by 4 bases, the J end by 1 base, with 7 bases between. CDR1 and CDR2 (germline): MRHNA, SNTAGT. The data belong to a study of PD-1 blockade in classical Hodgkin lymphoma. Study outcomes and limitations: As was reported, newly diagnosed patients showed lower baseline TCR diversity than healthy donors did.

Each of the patients experienced relapse following autologous stem cell transplantation, and their brentuximab vedotin exposure differed. The data were produced by immunoSEQ multiplex PCR, yet TCRdb's version contains in-frame clones alone and is incomplete. The sample lists fewer than 45,000 clones, less than 80% occurring once. This clonotype originated in a human donor with classical Hodgkin lymphoma. Sequences were derived from peripheral blood mononuclear cells (PBMCs), sampled at baseline. The V call is TRBV6-4, the J call TRBJ1-1; the D is unclear. Written as DNA, the CDR3 is TGTGCCAGCAGTGTAGGGTCGAACACTGAAGCTTTCTTT. Its protein product is CASSVGSNTEAFF.